These 28 T cell receptor beta chains share one sample of origin, sequenced in a study of T cells after yellow fever vaccination. Each CDR3 protein is one row after TCRdb ran MiXCR on the 5' RACE reads. Counted here are a few hundred thousand distinct CDR3 sequences, roughly 9% occurring once; the ten biggest clones make up 3% to 3.5%. Sequenced here: CD4+ T cells sorted from PBMCs, sampled 5 days after the yellow fever booster vaccination. The receptor source for this set is a man between 18 and 35 years old who received the YFV17D yellow fever vaccine.

This clonotype was observed many times. The chain carries TRBV5-1 and TRBJ2-1; TRBD1 matches 8 bases. CDR3 length: 13 amino acids. Per germline, CDR1 SGHRS and CDR2 YFSETQ. V shed 1 base and J 9 bases; nucleotides not matched to a gene: 3. CDR3 loop: CASSLTGGTEQFF. Here the CDR3 DNA reads TGCGCCAGCAGCTTGACAGGGGGAACTGAGCAGTTCTTC.

V is TRBV30 and J is TRBJ1-1; D is unresolved. The CDR3 consists of 14 residues. V was clipped by 1 base and J by 6 bases, with 15 bases between them. Germline V gene sequence: CDR1 GTSNPN, CDR2 SVGIG (reference sequence). The CDR3 loop is CAWSAALGVAEAFF. DNA of the CDR3: TGTGCCTGGAGTGCTGCCCTCGGGGTCGCTGAAGCTTTCTTT. The variable domain in full, with the rest retrieved from reference TRBV30 and TRBJ1-1, is SQTIHQWPATLVQPVGSPLSLECTVEGTSNPNLYWYRQAAGRGLQLLFYSVGIGQISSEVPQNLSASRPQDRQFILSSKKLLLSDSGFYLCAWSAALGVAEAFFGQGTRLTVV.

This clonotype has just a few counts. This chain joins TRBV6-5 and TRBJ2-1; D is tentatively TRBD1 or TRBD2 (5 bases each). Trimming removed 5 bases from V and 0 bases from J, with 14 bases in between. CDR1 is MNHEY and CDR2 is SVGAGI in the germline V gene. The CDR3 is 16 amino acids. In DNA form, the CDR3 reads TGTGCCAGCAGTGGCCCCGGGGCCCTCTCCTACAATGAGCAGTTCTTC. The encoded protein is CASSGPGALSYNEQFF.

This clonotype was seen a few times. The chain combines TRBV5-5 with TRBJ2-5; TRBD1 agrees at 8 bases. The junction had 6 bases not matched to a gene; V was cut back by 1 base and J by 4 bases. The CDR3 runs to 15 residues. Germline V CDR1 and CDR2: SGHKS, YYEKEE (reference sequence). The DNA of the CDR3 is TGTGCCAGCAGCTTGACGGGACAGGAGGGAGAGACCCAGTACTTC. This sequence encodes CASSLTGQEGETQYF.

The rearrangement joins TRBV7-9 to TRBJ1-4; TRBD1 matches 7 bases. Losses at the gene ends were 5 bases for V and 7 bases for J; bases not matched to a gene: 10. CDR1 and CDR2 (germline): SEHNR, FQNEAQ (reference sequence). The CDR3 has 15 amino acids. CDR3 sequence reads: CASSNGQGVVEKLFF. The CDR3 DNA sequence: TGTGCCAGCAGCAACGGTCAGGGGGTGGTTGAAAAACTGTTTTTT. The whole variable domain, filled in from reference TRBV7-9 and TRBJ1-4, reads DTGVSQNPRHKITKRGQNVTFRCDPISEHNRLYWYRQTLGQGPEFLTYFQNEAQLEKSRLLSDRFSAERPKGSFSTLEIQRTEQGDSAMYLCASSNGQGVVEKLFFGSGTQLSVL.

The chain uses TRBV20-1 and TRBJ2-5; D is unresolved. Germline V gives CDR1 DFQATT, CDR2 SNEGSKA (reference sequence). Trimming took 3 bases from V and 3 from J, leaving 8 bases between them. The CDR3 covers 12 residues. DNA for the CDR3: TGCAGTGCTAGTCCGACCAAAGAGACCCAGTACTTC. This translates into CSASPTKETQYF.

This clonotype was detected a few times. The chain recombines TRBV19 with TRBJ1-1, with D hard to call. Deletions cut 11 bases from V and 1 base from J, with 14 bases between. From germline, CDR1 is LNHDA and CDR2 SQIVND (reference sequence). The CDR3 loop spans 13 amino acids. The chain's CDR3 is CAGLPHRNTEAFF. As DNA, the CDR3 is TGTGCCGGCCTACCCCATAGGAACACTGAAGCTTTCTTT.

The chain links TRBV5-1 to TRBJ1-2; D is ambiguous. Trimming took off 4 bases at V and 8 bases at J, with 18 bases between the two ends. In germline, CDR1 is SGHRS, CDR2 YFSETQ. CDR3 length: 14 amino acids. The CDR3 nucleotides are TGCGCCAGCAGCACGACCGTGCCCAACAGAGGCTACACCTTC. Its translation: CASSTTVPNRGYTF.

J is TRBJ2-3 and V is TRBV5-1; 11 bases are shared with TRBD1. With 7 bases clipped from V and 3 bases from J, the junction kept 10 bases outside the gene matches. The CDR3 covers 16 residues. The germline V gene has CDR1 SGHRS and CDR2 YFSETQ. In DNA form, the CDR3 reads TGCGCCAGCCAAGGACAGGGGGCGTTTAGGACAGATACGCAGTATTTT. As protein: CASQGQGAFRTDTQYF.

This clonotype came up a few times. V and J are TRBV4-2 and TRBJ1-1; no definite D call. V lost 2 bases, J lost 0 bases, and 13 bases lay in between. The length of the CDR3 is 16 residues. Germline V gene lookup returns CDR1 LGHNA and CDR2 YNFKEQ. CDR3 residues: CASSQSHGNLNTEAFF. CDR3 DNA sequence: TGTGCCAGCAGCCAAAGTCACGGAAACTTGAACACTGAAGCTTTCTTT.

The chain joins TRBV7-9 to TRBJ2-1, with D possibly matching TRBD1 (6 bases). The length of the CDR3 is 16 residues. Per germline, CDR1 SEHNR and CDR2 FQNEAQ (reference sequence). The V and J ends lost 8 bases and 6 bases respectively, with 23 bases between them. CDR3 in DNA: TGTGCCAGCTTCATCGCTACAGGGAAATTTCGCAATGAGCAGTTCTTC. This sequence encodes CASFIATGKFRNEQFF.

This chain uses TRBV18 with TRBJ1-4; D perhaps matches TRBD1 (5 bases). This CDR3 has 16 residues. Germline CDR1 is KGHSH and CDR2 is LQKENI. The germline V and J ends were trimmed by 3 bases and 5 bases, with 16 bases remaining between them. CDR3 in amino acids: CASSPRDVEENEKLFF. CDR3 coding DNA: TGTGCCAGCTCACCCAGGGACGTCGAAGAGAATGAAAAACTGTTTTTT.

Only a few counts were recorded for this clonotype. CDR3 sequence: CASSKRKEQFF. CDR3 bases: TGTGCCAGCAGCAAACGGAAGGAGCAGTTCTTC. The genes are TRBV21-1 and TRBJ2-1. TRBV21-1 is shown as a pseudogene. This CDR3 contains 11 residues.

There are a few counts of this clonotype. The CDR3 coding sequence is TGCGCCAGCAGCTTGGTACGTGGGGGGCGCGGAGACACTGAAGCTTTCTTT. Amino acids: CASSLVRGGRGDTEAFF. The chain joins TRBV5-1 to TRBJ1-1; D is perhaps TRBD1 (6 bases). There are 17 residues in the CDR3. CDR1 and CDR2 (germline): SGHRS, YFSETQ. V was shortened by 0 bases and J by 3 bases, with 18 bases between the two germline ends.

The rearrangement joins TRBV28 to TRBJ1-1; TRBD1 aligns across 12 bases. Germline CDR1 and CDR2: MDHEN and SYDVKM. Germline trimming cut 5 bases from V and 4 bases from J; bases unmatched to any gene: 11. The CDR3 runs to 17 residues. Written as DNA, the CDR3 is TGTGCCAGCAGTCTCCTCGCTGGGACAGGGGGCTTCACTGAAGCTTTCTTT. It codes for CASSLLAGTGGFTEAFF.

This clonotype was recorded a few times. The V call is TRBV3-1, the J call TRBJ1-1, with a possible D match to TRBD1 (6 bases). The length of the CDR3 is 13 residues. Trimming removed 4 bases from V and 4 bases from J, with 10 bases in between. The V gene's germline CDR1 is LGHDT and CDR2 YNNKEL (reference sequence). CDR3 bases: TGTGCCAGCAGCCGACAGGTTCCCACTGAAGCTTTCTTT. This sequence encodes CASSRQVPTEAFF.

The chain couples TRBV30 to TRBJ2-5; possibly TRBD2 for D (7 bases). The CDR3 covers 15 residues. Germline V gene sequence: CDR1 GTSNPN, CDR2 SVGIG (reference sequence). V shed 2 bases and J shed 1 base, with 14 bases lying between them. The CDR3 DNA is TGTGCCTGGAGTACTCTGGGGGGGGCCCAAGAGACCCAGTACTTC. It is translated as CAWSTLGGAQETQYF. The variable domain in full, with the rest retrieved from reference TRBV30 and TRBJ2-5, is SQTIHQWPATLVQPVGSPLSLECTVEGTSNPNLYWYRQAAGRGLQLLFYSVGIGQISSEVPQNLSASRPQDRQFILSSKKLLLSDSGFYLCAWSTLGGAQETQYFGPGTRLLVL.

The CDR3 sequence is CATSDGGTSGGAGELFF. CDR3 in DNA: TGTGCCACCAGTGACGGAGGGACTAGCGGGGGGGCCGGGGAGCTGTTTTTT. This chain links TRBV24-1 with TRBJ2-2, with 16 positions matching TRBD2. V lost 4 bases, J lost 6 bases, and 4 bases stayed unmatched. This CDR3 contains 17 residues. The V gene's germline CDR1 is KGHDR and CDR2 SFDVKD.

Written as DNA, the CDR3 is TGTGCCACCACAGGCAACTCCTACGAGCAGTACGTC. Protein product: CATTGNSYEQYV. The rearrangement uses TRBV24-1 and TRBJ2-7, with D uncertain. The CDR3 contains 12 residues. Trimming removed 8 bases at V and 0 bases at J, with 7 bases between. CDR1 is KGHDR, CDR2 SFDVKD, per germline.

This clonotype was seen only a few times. The chain links TRBV7-2 to TRBJ2-1; D call uncertain. Trimming removed 0 bases at V and 10 bases at J, with 10 bases between. Germline CDR1 is SGHTA and CDR2 is FQGNSA. This CDR3 has 13 residues. CDR3 bases: TGTGCCAGCAGCTTAGCTTACCCCGTGGAGCAGTTCTTC. It encodes CASSLAYPVEQFF.

V and J are TRBV5-1 and TRBJ2-2, with TRBD2 matching over 9 bases. The germline V gene has CDR1 SGHRS and CDR2 YFSETQ. The ends lost 0 bases at V and 0 bases at J; junction bases unmatched: 6. The CDR3 covers 18 residues. The CDR3 DNA reads TGCGCCAGCAGCTTGGGTCGGCTAGCGGGGACGAACACCGGGGAGCTGTTTTTT. Amino acids: CASSLGRLAGTNTGELFF.

The V and J genes are TRBV6-5 and TRBJ1-5; 8 bases are shared with TRBD1. CDR3 length equals 15 residues. Germline CDR1 is MNHEY and CDR2 is SVGAGI. V shed 6 bases and J 3 bases; nucleotides not matched to a gene: 7. CDR3 region: CASSRRQGINQPQHF. For the CDR3, the DNA is TGTGCCAGCAGCCGCCGACAGGGGATCAATCAGCCCCAGCATTTT.

Note on this clonotype: Given a much more abundant clone one base away, this may be a read error. The chain carries TRBV20-1 and TRBJ2-5; weak D call: TRBD2 (5 bases). This CDR3 is 15 amino acids long. Trimming removed 2 bases at V and 3 bases at J, with 16 bases between. From germline, CDR1 is DFQATT and CDR2 SNEGSKA (reference sequence). The CDR3 nucleotides read TGCAGTGCTAGATCGCACCTATCGGGGAAAGAGACCCAGTACTTC. It encodes CSARSHLSGKETQYF.

The V gene is TRBV9, the J gene TRBJ1-2; 7 bases match TRBD1. Germline trimming cut 0 bases from V and 4 bases from J; bases unmatched to any gene: 12. This CDR3 region has 17 residues. Per germline, CDR1 SGDLS and CDR2 YYNGEE. The CDR3 DNA is TGTGCCAGCAGCGTAGGAGGACAGGCGTCCAACGTCTATGGCTACACCTTC. This sequence encodes CASSVGGQASNVYGYTF.

The chain combines TRBV27 with TRBJ2-5; D is unresolved. Per the germline V gene, CDR1 is MNHEY and CDR2 is SMNVEV (reference sequence). The V and J ends lost 3 bases and 4 bases respectively, with 9 bases between them. This CDR3 has 13 residues. The CDR3 spells CASSFRTRETQYF. The CDR3 DNA reads TGTGCCAGCAGTTTTAGGACCAGAGAGACCCAGTACTTC.

This clonotype came up a few times. V is TRBV27 and J is TRBJ1-1; D possibly corresponds to TRBD1 (6 bases). The CDR3 is made up of 14 amino acids. V lost 6 bases and J 1 base, leaving 12 bases between the germline ends. Germline V gene lookup returns CDR1 MNHEY and CDR2 SMNVEV (reference sequence). The CDR3 DNA follows: TGTGCCAGCAGCCCTACAGGGAAGAACACTGAAGCTTTCTTT. Amino acid sequence: CASSPTGKNTEAFF.

This rearrangement joins TRBV4-1 to TRBJ1-1; no definite D call. The CDR3 has 12 residues. Trimming stripped 6 bases from V and 6 bases from J, with 11 bases between. Per germline, CDR1 MGHRA and CDR2 YSYEKL. CDR3 DNA sequence: TGCGCCAGCAGTCGCGGCGGCCCTGAAGCTTTCTTT. It translates to CASSRGGPEAFF.

The table lists this clonotype with a few counts. The V call is TRBV5-5, the J call TRBJ2-5, with 16 positions matching TRBD2. After removal of 4 bases from V and 4 bases from J, the junction contained 7 bases not matched to a gene. Germline loops: CDR1 SGHKS, CDR2 YYEKEE (reference sequence). There are 17 residues in the CDR3. The CDR3 DNA reads as TGTGCCAGCAGCCCGGGACTAGCGGGGGGGCAACGAGAGACCCAGTACTTC. It yields the protein CASSPGLAGGQRETQYF.